Listed below are T cell receptor beta chains from one sample, sequenced in a study of cytomegalovirus exposure and HLA in healthy donors. Profiled with immunoSEQ multiplex PCR; TCRdb holds only in-frame clones, not every one. Among 150,000 to 200,000 clones listed, roughly 83% were seen once. Input material: PBMCs. Receptor source: a woman aged 18-29 years in good health and CMV-seronegative. Both conserved end residues are part of each CDR3. A D gene is named only where the DNA matches it firmly.

>-|TRBV29-1
CSVVGLNHYEQYF
>TRBD1|TRBV15
CATSRDRGPGQPQHF
>-|TRBV6-6
CASSYSGHQETQYF
>-|TRBV9
CASSVMAGGHEQYF
>TRBD2|TRBV4-2
CASSQVGVAGGYQETQYF
>-|TRBV18
CASSPGQSEQYF
>-|TRBV2
CASSELRGIQPQHF
>-|TRBV12-5
CASGLQGSGPQHF
>-|TRBV6-5
CASISTMGVTEAFF
>-|TRBV5-8
CASSFNFRTADYGYTF
>-|TRBV7-7
CASSLAAGSSYNEQFF
>TRBD1|TRBV13
CASSSGGTGGNQPQHF
>-|TRBV7-9
CASSSYLGGNTGELFF
>-|TRBV18
CASSPARGSRKLFF
>-|TRBV5-6
CASSLAGPGVREQYF
>TRBD1|TRBV11-3
CASSLGQGASNVLTF
>TRBD1|TRBV30
CAWAQTGTGVLYGYTF
>TRBD1|TRBV4-1
CASSQRQGSSYNSPLHF
>-|TRBV7-8
CASRTDRNPGNTIYF
>-|TRBV25-1
CASSEYGEEGGSGYTF
>TRBD1|TRBV27
CASSFWGTGGYGYTF
>-|TRBV2
CACGGEIQPQHF
>TRBD1|TRBV14
CASNSFIGTGVQTEAFF
>TRBD1|TRBV25-1
CASSESPRTGATEAFF
>-|TRBV4-1
CASSQEFGGITLGANVLTF
>TRBD2|TRBV7-9
CASSLDSGRYEQYF
>-|TRBV5-1
CASSVEQGNLDTQYF
>-|TRBV6-5
CASSYRGSPLHF
>TRBD1|TRBV5-4
CASSPPTGGSTEAFF
>TRBD1|TRBV5-6
CASSPGTGLYEQYF
>TRBD2|TRBV6-6
CASSLRGASTDTQYF
>-|TRBV19
CASSMGQNTEAFF
>-|TRBV30
CAWSVTNTEAFF
>TRBD2|TRBV5-4
CASSLDGTSGQETQYF
>-|TRBV19
CASSISGLVHEQFF
>-|TRBV5-1
CASSQANQVNSPLHF
>TRBD1|TRBV11-3
CASSFGTGGPTGELFF
>TRBD1|TRBV5-1
CASRRTGSYQETQYF
>TRBD1|TRBV6-1
CASSGTGGAGVKYF
>-|TRBV13
CASSFWAGGSYEQYF
>-|TRBV27
CASSLSWGGRSEQYF
>-|TRBV5-5
CASSSKQGGITYEQYF
>-|TRBV7-3
CASSRVGYEQYF
>TRBD2|TRBV27
CASSLAGAASEQYF
>-|TRBV18
CASSAKGGTYEQYF
>TRBD1|TRBV7-6
CASTRDSLSSYNEQFF
>-|TRBV6-5
CASSPGKYEQYF
>TRBD1|TRBV9
CASGTGGGQPQHF
>-|TRBV9
CASSKQQDTEAFF
>TRBD2|TRBV4-1
CASSQWFRTSDATQYF
>TRBD1|TRBV5-1
CASSFGDRVPYGYTF
>TRBD1|TRBV11-2
CASSPTGTANYGYTF
>TRBD2|TRBV11-2
CASSLPYSGAHYEQYF